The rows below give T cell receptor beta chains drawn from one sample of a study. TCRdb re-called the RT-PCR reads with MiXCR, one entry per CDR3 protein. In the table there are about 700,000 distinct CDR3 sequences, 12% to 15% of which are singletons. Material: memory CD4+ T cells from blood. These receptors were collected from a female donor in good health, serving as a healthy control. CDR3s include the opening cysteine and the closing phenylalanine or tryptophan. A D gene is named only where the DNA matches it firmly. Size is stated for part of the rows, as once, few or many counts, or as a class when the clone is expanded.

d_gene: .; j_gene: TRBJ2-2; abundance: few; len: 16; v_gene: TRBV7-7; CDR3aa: CASSQNEVRDTGELFF; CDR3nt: TGTGCTAGCAGCCAGAACGAGGTTCGGGACACCGGGGAGCTGTTTTTT
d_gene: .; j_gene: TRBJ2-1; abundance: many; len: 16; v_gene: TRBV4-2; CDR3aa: CASSQEGTTAANEQFF; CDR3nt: TGTGCCAGCAGCCAAGAAGGGACCACCGCGGCCAATGAGCAGTTCTTC
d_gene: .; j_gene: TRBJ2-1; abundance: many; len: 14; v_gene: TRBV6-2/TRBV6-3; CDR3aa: CASSSNGAISEQFF; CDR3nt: TGTGCCAGCAGTTCGAACGGGGCTATAAGTGAGCAGTTCTTC
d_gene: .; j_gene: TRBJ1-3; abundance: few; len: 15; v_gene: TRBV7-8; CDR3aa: CASSFQTSPGNTIYF; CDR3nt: TGTGCCAGCAGCTTTCAAACTTCCCCTGGAAACACCATATATTTT
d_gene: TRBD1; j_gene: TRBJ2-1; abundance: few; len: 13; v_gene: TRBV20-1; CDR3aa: CSARRGQGEEQFF; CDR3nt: TGCAGTGCTAGAAGGGGACAGGGAGAAGAGCAGTTCTTC
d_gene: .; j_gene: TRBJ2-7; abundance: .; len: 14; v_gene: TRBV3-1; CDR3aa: CASSQVGDTTEQYF; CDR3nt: TGTGCCAGCAGCCAAGTGGGTGACACCACTGAGCAGTACTTC
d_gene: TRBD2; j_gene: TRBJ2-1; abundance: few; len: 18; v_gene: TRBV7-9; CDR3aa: CASSLTGFLAGLNNEQFF; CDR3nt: TGTGCCAGCAGCTTAACAGGCTTCTTAGCGGGACTTAACAATGAGCAGTTCTTC
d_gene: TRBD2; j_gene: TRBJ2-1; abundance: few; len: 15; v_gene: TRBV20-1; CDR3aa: CSARGLAGGQNEQFF; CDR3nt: TGCAGTGCTAGGGGGCTAGCGGGAGGGCAGAATGAGCAGTTCTTC
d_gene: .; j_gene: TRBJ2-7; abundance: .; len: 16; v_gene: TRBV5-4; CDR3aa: CASSLAGTYGTYEQYF; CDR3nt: TGTGCCAGCAGCTTGGCCGGGACCTACGGGACTTACGAGCAGTACTTC
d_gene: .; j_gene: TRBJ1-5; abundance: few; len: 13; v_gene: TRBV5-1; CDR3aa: CASSLTGSQPQHF; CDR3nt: TGCGCCAGCAGCTTAACAGGGTCTCAGCCCCAGCATTTT
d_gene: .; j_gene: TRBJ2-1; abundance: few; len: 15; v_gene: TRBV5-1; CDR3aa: CASRESRGAIDEQFF; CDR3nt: TGCGCCAGCAGGGAGTCTCGGGGGGCCATCGATGAGCAGTTCTTC
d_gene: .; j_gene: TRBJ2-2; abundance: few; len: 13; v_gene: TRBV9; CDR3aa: CASSVANIGELFF; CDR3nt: TGTGCCAGCAGCGTAGCTAATATCGGGGAGCTGTTTTTT
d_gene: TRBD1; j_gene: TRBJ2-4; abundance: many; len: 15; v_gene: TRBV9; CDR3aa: CASSRSNNRGDIQYF; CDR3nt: TGTGCCAGCAGCCGCTCCAACAACAGGGGTGACATTCAGTACTTC
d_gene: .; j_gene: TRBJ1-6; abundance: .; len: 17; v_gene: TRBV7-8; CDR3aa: CASSLVMGQGLNSPLHF; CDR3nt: TGTGCCAGCAGCTTAGTGATGGGCCAGGGTTTAAATTCACCCCTCCACTTT
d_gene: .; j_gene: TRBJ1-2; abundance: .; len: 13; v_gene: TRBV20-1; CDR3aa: CSAKAQGNYGYTF; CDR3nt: TGCAGTGCAAAGGCACAAGGAAACTATGGCTACACCTTC
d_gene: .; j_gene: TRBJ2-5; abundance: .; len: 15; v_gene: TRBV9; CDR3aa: CASSVDGHRQETQYF; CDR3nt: TGTGCCAGCAGCGTAGATGGACACCGACAAGAGACCCAGTACTTC
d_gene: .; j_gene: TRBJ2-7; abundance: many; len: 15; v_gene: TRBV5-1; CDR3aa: CASSLLPDSSYEQYF; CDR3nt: TGCGCCAGCAGCTTGTTGCCGGACAGCTCCTACGAGCAGTACTTC
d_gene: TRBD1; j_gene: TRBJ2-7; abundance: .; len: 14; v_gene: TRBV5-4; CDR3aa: CASSATGPPYEQYF; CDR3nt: TGTGCCAGCAGCGCGACAGGGCCCCCCTACGAGCAGTACTTC
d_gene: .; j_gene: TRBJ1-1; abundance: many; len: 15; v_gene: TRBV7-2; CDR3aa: CASSLIQGLNTEAFF; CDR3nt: TGTGCCAGCAGCTTGATCCAGGGCCTAAACACTGAAGCTTTCTTT
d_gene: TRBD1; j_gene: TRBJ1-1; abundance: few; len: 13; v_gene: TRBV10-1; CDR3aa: CASGAGGRTEAFF; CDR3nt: TGCGCCAGCGGTGCAGGGGGGAGGACTGAAGCTTTCTTT
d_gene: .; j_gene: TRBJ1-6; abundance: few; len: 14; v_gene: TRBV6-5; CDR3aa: CASSYGGGNSPLHF; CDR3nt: TGTGCCAGCAGTTACGGCGGGGGTAATTCACCCCTCCACTTT
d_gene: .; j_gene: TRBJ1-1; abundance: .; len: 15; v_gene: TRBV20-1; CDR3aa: CSAKRSGQMNTEAFF; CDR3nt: TGCAGTGCAAAGAGATCAGGGCAAATGAACACTGAAGCTTTCTTT
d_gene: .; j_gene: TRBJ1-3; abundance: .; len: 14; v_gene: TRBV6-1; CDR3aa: CAIGDRQGGNTIYF; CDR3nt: TGTGCCATCGGGGACCGGCAGGGGGGAAACACCATATATTTT
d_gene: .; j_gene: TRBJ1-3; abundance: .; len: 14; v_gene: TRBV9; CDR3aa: CASSVLSGGNTIYF; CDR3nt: TGTGCCAGCAGCGTCCTTTCCGGAGGAAACACCATATATTTT
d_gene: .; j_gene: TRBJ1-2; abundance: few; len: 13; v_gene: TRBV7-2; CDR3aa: CASSRDGLGGYTF; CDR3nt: TGTGCCAGCAGCCGTGACGGGTTAGGAGGCTACACCTTC
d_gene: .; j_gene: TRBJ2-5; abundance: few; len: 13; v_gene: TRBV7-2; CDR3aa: CASSSRHQETQYF; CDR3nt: TGTGCCAGCAGCTCCCGGCACCAAGAGACCCAGTACTTC
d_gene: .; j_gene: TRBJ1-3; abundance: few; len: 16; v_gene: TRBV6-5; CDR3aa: CASSYEGLSSGNTIYF; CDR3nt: TGTGCCAGCAGTTACGAAGGACTTTCCTCTGGAAACACCATATATTTT
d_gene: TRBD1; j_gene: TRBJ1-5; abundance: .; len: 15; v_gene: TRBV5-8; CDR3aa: CASSLNLGGVQPQHF; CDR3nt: TGTGCCAGCAGCTTAAATTTAGGGGGCGTCCAGCCCCAGCATTTT
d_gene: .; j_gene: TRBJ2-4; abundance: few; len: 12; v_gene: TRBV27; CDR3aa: CASSRDGGRLYF; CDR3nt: TGTGCCAGCAGTAGGGACGGGGGGCGTTTGTACTTC
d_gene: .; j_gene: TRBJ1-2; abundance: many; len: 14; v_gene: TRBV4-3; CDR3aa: CASSQDRNSFGYTF; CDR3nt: TGCGCCAGCAGCCAAGATCGAAACAGCTTCGGCTACACCTTC
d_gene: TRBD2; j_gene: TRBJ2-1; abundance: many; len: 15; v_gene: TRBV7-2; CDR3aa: CASRRLAGSYNEQFF; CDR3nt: TGTGCCAGCAGACGACTAGCGGGCTCCTACAATGAGCAGTTCTTC
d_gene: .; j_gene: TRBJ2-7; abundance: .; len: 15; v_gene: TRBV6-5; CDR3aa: CASSYSGAYSYEQYF; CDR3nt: TGTGCCAGCAGTTACTCAGGGGCCTACTCCTACGAGCAGTACTTC
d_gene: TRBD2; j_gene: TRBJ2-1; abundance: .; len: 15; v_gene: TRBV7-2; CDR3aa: CASRLGGRDLHEQFF; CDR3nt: TGTGCCAGCAGATTGGGAGGGAGGGATCTCCATGAGCAGTTCTTC
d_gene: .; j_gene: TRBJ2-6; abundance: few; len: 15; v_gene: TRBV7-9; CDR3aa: CASSFEFSGANVLTF; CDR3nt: TGTGCCAGCAGCTTCGAGTTCTCTGGGGCCAACGTCCTGACTTTC
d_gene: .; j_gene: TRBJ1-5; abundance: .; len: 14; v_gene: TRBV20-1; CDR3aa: CSATLSGSNQPQHF; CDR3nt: TGCAGTGCTACGCTTAGTGGGAGCAATCAGCCCCAGCATTTT
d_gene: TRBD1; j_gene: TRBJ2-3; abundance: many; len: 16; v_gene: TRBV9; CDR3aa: CASSVEQGVNTDTQYF; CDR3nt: TGTGCCAGCAGCGTAGAGCAGGGGGTAAACACAGATACGCAGTATTTT
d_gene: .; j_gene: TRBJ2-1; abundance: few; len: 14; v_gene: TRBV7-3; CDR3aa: CASSFGVQGDEQFF; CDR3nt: TGTGCCAGCAGCTTCGGTGTGCAGGGCGATGAGCAGTTCTTC
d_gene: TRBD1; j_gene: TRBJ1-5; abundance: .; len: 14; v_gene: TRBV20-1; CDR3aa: CSAKGQGIHQPQHF; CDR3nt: TGCAGTGCTAAGGGACAGGGAATCCATCAGCCCCAGCATTTT
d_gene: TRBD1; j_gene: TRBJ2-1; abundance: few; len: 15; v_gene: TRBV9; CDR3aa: CASSLTGTGDTEQFF; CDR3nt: TGTGCCAGCAGCTTAACCGGGACAGGGGACACTGAGCAGTTCTTC
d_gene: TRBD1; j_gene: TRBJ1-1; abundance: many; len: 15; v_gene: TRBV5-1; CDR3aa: CASSLAPQGAVEAFF; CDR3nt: TGCGCCAGCAGCTTGGCCCCACAGGGGGCTGTTGAAGCTTTCTTT
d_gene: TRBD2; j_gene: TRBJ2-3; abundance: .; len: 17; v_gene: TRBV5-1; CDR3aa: CASSSLAGRADTDTQYF; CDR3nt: TGCGCCAGCAGCTCCCTAGCGGGGAGGGCGGACACAGATACGCAGTATTTT
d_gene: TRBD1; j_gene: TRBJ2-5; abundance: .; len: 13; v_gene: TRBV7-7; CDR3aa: CASSPTGFETQYF; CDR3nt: TGTGCCAGCAGCCCGACAGGGTTTGAGACCCAGTACTTC
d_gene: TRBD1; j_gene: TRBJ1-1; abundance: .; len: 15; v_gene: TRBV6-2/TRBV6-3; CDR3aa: CASSFEDRANTEAFF; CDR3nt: TGTGCCAGCAGCTTCGAGGACAGGGCCAACACTGAAGCTTTCTTT
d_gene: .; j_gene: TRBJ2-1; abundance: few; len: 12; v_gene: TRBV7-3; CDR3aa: CASSSWGGEQFF; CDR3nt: TGTGCCAGCAGCAGTTGGGGAGGTGAGCAGTTCTTC
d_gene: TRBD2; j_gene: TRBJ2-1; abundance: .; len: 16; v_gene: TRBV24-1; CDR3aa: CATSDLPSGTYNEQFF; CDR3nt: TGTGCCACCAGTGATTTACCCAGCGGGACTTACAATGAGCAGTTCTTC
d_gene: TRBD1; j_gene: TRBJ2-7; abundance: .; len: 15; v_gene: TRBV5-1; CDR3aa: CASSSGQEANNEQYF; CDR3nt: TGCGCCAGCAGCTCTGGACAGGAAGCGAATAATGAGCAGTACTTC
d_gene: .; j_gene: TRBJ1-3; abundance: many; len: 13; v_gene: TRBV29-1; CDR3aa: CSVAKGSDGTIYF; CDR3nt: TGCAGCGTGGCTAAGGGGTCTGACGGCACCATATATTTT